The 8 T cell receptor beta chains below were found in one sample sequenced in a study of blood T cell repertoires in COVID-19. Here immunoSEQ multiplex PCR was the method, and the copy in TCRdb shows in-frame clones only, minus some. The sample comprises 100,000 to 150,000 clones, 87% of which are singletons, and 25% to 35% rests with the top ten. Material for sequencing was peripheral blood. These receptors came from a woman in her seventies with acute or convalescent COVID-19.

The V and J genes are TRBV4-1 and TRBJ2-7; 15 bases map to TRBD2. V lost 1 base to trimming and J lost 0 bases; unmatched junction nucleotides: 4. Germline V gene data show CDR1 as MGHRA and CDR2 as YSYEKL. The CDR3 sequence is 18 residues long. CDR3 DNA: TGCGCCAGCAGCCAAGTAGGACTAGCGGGGGGGAGCTCCTACGAGCAGTACTTC. Protein: CASSQVGLAGGSSYEQYF.

V usage is TRBV6-1 and J usage is TRBJ1-5; 7 bases are a match to TRBD1. Germline V gives CDR1 MNHNS, CDR2 SASEGT. The V segment lost 2 bases and the J segment 2 bases; nucleotides outside the gene matches: 6. This CDR3 spans 16 amino acids. CDR3 region: CASSEHRGSGNQPQHF. CDR3 nucleotides: TGTGCCAGCAGTGAACACAGGGGATCGGGCAATCAGCCCCAGCATTTT.

The chain combines TRBV2 with TRBJ1-4, with D hard to call. V lost 7 bases, J lost 8 bases, and 5 bases lay in between. The germline V gene has CDR1 SNHLY and CDR2 FYNNEI. There are 10 residues in the CDR3. CDR3 sequence reads: CASIAEKLFF. DNA of the CDR3: TGTGCCAGCATAGCGGAAAAACTGTTTTTT.

V usage is TRBV12-3 or TRBV12-4 and J usage is TRBJ1-2; D is unclear. Trimming pared 5 bases from V and 4 bases from J, leaving 8 bases between. The CDR3 is 12 amino acids. The CDR3 DNA reads as TGTGCCAGCAGTCCCGACACCTATGGCTACACCTTC. Its translation: CASSPDTYGYTF.

The chain recombines TRBV9 with TRBJ1-2; no firm D call. The CDR3 runs 15 residues. V was shortened by 3 bases and J by 3 bases, with 15 bases between the two germline ends. The germline V gene encodes CDR1 SGDLS and CDR2 YYNGEE. The DNA for the CDR3 is TGTGCCAGCAGCGCGGCTACGGGGAGGGACTATGGCTACACCTTC. Protein product: CASSAATGRDYGYTF. Full variable domain (outside the CDR3, taken from reference TRBV9 and TRBJ1-2): DSGVTQTPKHLITATGQRVTLRCSPRSGDLSVYWYQQSLDQGLQFLIQYYNGEERAKGNILERFSAQQFPDLHSELNLSSLELGDSALYFCASSAATGRDYGYTFGSGTRLTVV.

This chain connects TRBV5-6 to TRBJ2-7, with D possibly matching TRBD1 (5 bases). V lost 0 bases and J lost 2, with 12 bases in between. The CDR3 runs to 15 residues. Germline loops: CDR1 SGHDT, CDR2 YYEEEE. CDR3 loop: CASSLDLRATYEQYF. In DNA, the CDR3 is TGTGCCAGCAGCTTGGATCTCAGGGCAACCTACGAGCAGTACTTC.

The table lists this clone with a few counts. The chain recombines TRBV30 with TRBJ1-1, with D perhaps TRBD1 (5 bases). This CDR3 is 13 amino acids long. CDR1 is GTSNPN and CDR2 is SVGIG in the germline V gene (reference sequence). V lost 1 base and J lost 3, with 9 bases in between. In nucleotides, the CDR3 is TGTGCCTGGAGTGCCGACAGAGACACTGAAGCTTTCTTT. Encoded protein: CAWSADRDTEAFF.

V is TRBV28 and J is TRBJ2-2; TRBD2 aligns across 10 bases. Looked up from germline, CDR1 is MDHEN and CDR2 is SYDVKM. The CDR3 runs to 16 residues. J lost 4 bases, V lost 6 bases, and 8 bases had no gene match. The CDR3: CASRLSLAGSTGELFF. The CDR3 region has the DNA TGTGCCAGCAGACTGTCACTAGCGGGGTCCACCGGGGAGCTGTTTTTT.